This T cell receptor beta chain comes out of a study of blood T cell repertoires in COVID-19. Study overall: The analysed material was cDNA or gDNA that came from T cells, B-cell-depleted T cells, or PBMCs.

The assay was immunoSEQ multiplex PCR, and TCRdb's table has in-frame clones only and misses some. The data show 110,000 to 150,000 clones, about four fifths seen once. This CDR3 has 11 amino acids. The germline V and J ends were trimmed by 2 bases and 7 bases, with 7 bases remaining between them. Germline CDR1 is SGHDT and CDR2 is YYEEEE. Source material: peripheral blood. The chain recombines TRBV5-6 with TRBJ2-7; TRBD1 is a possible D gene (5 bases). This clonotype was obtained from a man aged 70 or older who had recovered from COVID-19. The CDR3 region has the DNA TGTGCCAGCAGCTTCGACAGAGAGCAGTACTTC. Amino acid sequence: CASSFDREQYF.